Shown below are 20 T cell receptor beta chains from a single sample sequenced in a study of human T cells and chemical hapten exposure (TCRdb year 2021). The time point label corresponds to: patch test 2, 6 weeks after DPC sensitization. The treatment or condition label, as the study defines it: therapeutic diphenylcyclopropenone sensitization with weekly scalp DPC. The library was produced with RACE. The sequencer was a NextSeq 500. The public reads were reprocessed in TCRdb via fastp at Q25 and MiXCR, keeping in-frame beta chains. CDR3 protein duplicates are merged, each entry listing the most common genes and DNA. The sample profile shows nearly 95,000 distinct CDR3 sequences; roughly 9.6% of them were found once. The ten largest clones take up roughly 2% of the sample. The input for sequencing was whole blood, taken in connection with sensitization to the hapten diphenylcyclopropenone (DPC). These receptors all stem from a man between 35 and 55 years old with alopecia areata. Some clones in this sample may be carry-over from other donors' samples.

In its sample, this clonotype was seen a few times. CDR3 bases: TGTGCCACCAGCAGAGATACAGGGTCTTACAATGAGCAGTTCTTC. Translation gives CATSRDTGSYNEQFF. This rearrangement joins TRBV15 to TRBJ2-1; tentatively, D is TRBD1 (6 bases). Germline V gives CDR1 LNHNV, CDR2 YYDKDF (reference sequence). This CDR3 has 15 amino acids. V shed 0 bases and J shed 4 bases, with 10 bases lying between them.

This clonotype was seen a few times. V gene TRBV24-1 combines with J gene TRBJ2-1; 11 nucleotides agree with TRBD2. The ends lost 10 bases at V and 7 bases at J; junction bases unmatched: 8. Germline loops: CDR1 KGHDR, CDR2 SFDVKD. This CDR3 region has 14 residues. The CDR3 DNA reads TGTGCCACTTCACTAGCGGGAGTAGGAAATGAGCAGTTCTTC. Translation gives CATSLAGVGNEQFF.

The count of this clonotype is one. A read error is possible here, since a much larger clone lies one base away. The J gene is TRBJ2-3, the V gene TRBV7-2, with a weak D call TRBD1 (6 bases). CDR1 and CDR2 from the germline V gene are SGHTA and FQGNSA. This CDR3 has 13 amino acids. CDR3 in amino acids: CVSRGRPTDTQYF. DNA of the CDR3: TGTGTCAGCAGGGGCCGCCCTACAGATACGCAGTATTTT.

This clonotype appeared many times. The chain joins TRBV29-1 to TRBJ1-1; possible D gene TRBD1, 6 bases. Germline CDR1 is SQVTM and CDR2 is ANQGSEA. V was shortened by 6 bases and J by 2 bases, with 16 bases between the two germline ends. This CDR3 region has 14 residues. CDR3 amino acids: CSVEPSGVNTEAFF. As DNA, the CDR3 is TGCAGCGTGGAACCGTCAGGGGTAAACACTGAAGCTTTCTTT.

The V and J genes are TRBV6-1 and TRBJ2-7; D is perhaps TRBD2 (6 bases). The CDR3 covers 14 residues. Germline V gives CDR1 MNHNS, CDR2 SASEGT. V gave up 2 bases and J gave up 7 bases, with 15 bases separating them. The DNA of the CDR3 is TGTGCCAGCAGTGAATCGGGGGTCCGTTGGGAGCAGTACGTC. Residues: CASSESGVRWEQYV.

The CDR3 region is CASSHVVSGRTQTSYNEQFF. Written as DNA, the CDR3 is TGTGCCAGCAGCCACGTTGTGAGCGGGAGGACTCAGACCTCCTACAATGAGCAGTTCTTC. The rearrangement uses TRBV9 and TRBJ2-1, with TRBD2 matching over 9 bases. From germline, CDR1 is SGDLS and CDR2 YYNGEE. Unmatched junction bases numbered 17, after V lost 4 bases and J lost 0 bases. There are 20 residues in the CDR3.

This clonotype was counted ten times or more. J is TRBJ2-7 and V is TRBV28; unclear D gene. Germline assignment: CDR1 MDHEN and CDR2 SYDVKM. V lost 6 bases, J lost 3 bases, and 6 bases lay in between. This CDR3 region has 11 residues. CDR3 DNA sequence: TGTGCCAGCAGCTCCCTCTACGAGCAGTACTTC. It specifies CASSSLYEQYF.

This clonotype is medium-sized. This rearrangement joins TRBV7-9 to TRBJ2-2; D remains ambiguous. Per germline, CDR1 SEHNR and CDR2 FQNEAQ (reference sequence). The CDR3 is 15 amino acids. Trimming removed 5 bases from V and 0 bases from J, with 10 bases in between. In nucleotides, the CDR3 is TGTGCCAGCAGCCCGACGGCCCCGAACACCGGGGAGCTGTTTTTT. Residues: CASSPTAPNTGELFF.

In nucleotides, the CDR3 is TGCAGTGCTAGAGAGTCCGCCAATGTCTATGGCTACACCTTC. Its protein is CSARESANVYGYTF. This sequence joins TRBV20-1 and TRBJ1-2; D not resolved. Trimming pared 0 bases from V and 4 bases from J, leaving 12 bases between. Germline CDR1 is DFQATT and CDR2 is SNEGSKA (reference sequence). CDR3 length: 14 amino acids.

In its sample, this clonotype was seen a few times. The chain has TRBV7-2 and TRBJ1-6; 9 bases are shared with TRBD1. Losses at the gene ends were 3 bases for V and 9 bases for J; bases not matched to a gene: 6. The CDR3 contains 15 residues. Germline CDR1 reads SGHTA; CDR2 reads FQGNSA. The chain's CDR3 is CASSFGRQGGSPLHF. Written as DNA, the CDR3 is TGTGCCAGCAGCTTCGGTCGACAGGGGGGTTCACCCCTCCACTTT.

The rearrangement links TRBV24-1 to TRBJ2-3; no clear D gene. This CDR3 is 16 amino acids long. In germline, CDR1 is KGHDR, CDR2 SFDVKD. Trimming cost V 5 bases and J 0 bases, with 14 bases left between them. The CDR3 nucleotides read TGTGCCACCAGTGGCGCGCGCGGTTATAGCACAGATACGCAGTATTTT. Amino acids: CATSGARGYSTDTQYF.

The chain links TRBV6-2 or TRBV6-3 to TRBJ2-7; D call uncertain. The germline gives CDR1 MNHEY, CDR2 SVGEGT. CDR3 length: 11 residues. Between the trimmed V and J ends, which lost 4 bases and 3 bases, there was a span of 4 bases. CDR3 in amino acids: CASSSVYEQYV. The CDR3 DNA reads TGTGCCAGCAGTTCCGTCTACGAGCAGTACGTC.

This chain joins TRBV10-3 and TRBJ2-3; the match to TRBD1 covers 9 bases. The germline gives CDR1 ENHRY, CDR2 SYGVKD. Germline trimming cut 6 bases from V and 3 bases from J; bases unmatched to any gene: 1. The CDR3 sequence is 13 residues long. The CDR3 loop reads CAISGQGTDTQYF. The CDR3 DNA reads as TGTGCCATCAGCGGACAGGGGACAGATACGCAGTATTTT.

J is TRBJ2-1 and V is TRBV6-2 or TRBV6-3; TRBD2 agrees at 14 bases. There are 16 residues in the CDR3. Germline CDR1 is MNHEY and CDR2 is SVGEGT. Unmatched junction bases numbered 8, after V lost 5 bases and J lost 8 bases. In DNA, the CDR3 is TGTGCCAGCAGTGCCAAGGGACTAGCGGGAGAGCATGAGCAGTTCTTC. Translated, it gives CASSAKGLAGEHEQFF.

The V call is TRBV7-9, the J call TRBJ2-3; 8 nucleotides agree with TRBD2. V gave up 8 bases and J gave up 4 bases; unmatched junction bases: 14. The CDR3 sequence is 16 residues long. Germline CDR1 is SEHNR and CDR2 is FQNEAQ (reference sequence). In DNA, the CDR3 is TGTGCCAGCCCCGTATCAGGACTAGCTTGGGCAGATACGCAGTATTTT. Amino acid sequence: CASPVSGLAWADTQYF. The full variable domain, with the rest looked up from reference TRBV7-9 and TRBJ2-3, is DTGVSQNPRHKITKRGQNVTFRCDPISEHNRLYWYRQTLGQGPEFLTYFQNEAQLEKSRLLSDRFSAERPKGSFSTLEIQRTEQGDSAMYLCASPVSGLAWADTQYFGPGTRLTVL.

This clonotype occurred a few times. CDR3 sequence: CASSVGATGDEQFF. In DNA form, the CDR3 reads TGTGCCAGCAGTGTTGGTGCGACCGGGGATGAGCAGTTCTTC. J is TRBJ2-1 and V is TRBV2; D perhaps matches TRBD2 (5 bases). The CDR3 covers 14 residues. Per the germline V gene, CDR1 is SNHLY and CDR2 is FYNNEI. V lost 4 bases to trimming and J lost 8 bases, with 15 bases between them.

The chain couples TRBV6-6 to TRBJ2-3; D possibly corresponds to TRBD1 (6 bases). From germline, CDR1 is MNHNY and CDR2 SVGAGI (reference sequence). Trimming shortened V by 7 bases and J by 4 bases, and 18 bases separated the two germline ends. The length of the CDR3 is 15 residues. CDR3 in amino acids: CASTTGRGLPDTQYF. CDR3 bases: TGTGCCAGCACAACGGGCAGGGGTCTCCCAGATACGCAGTATTTT.

In its sample, this clonotype was seen a few times. The V call is TRBV7-2, the J call TRBJ2-5, with TRBD2 matching 8 bases. Germline V CDR1 and CDR2: SGHTA, FQGNSA. The CDR3 consists of 15 residues. The junction had 12 bases not matched to a gene; V was cut back by 8 bases and J by 4 bases. The CDR3 is CASLNRAGGGETQYF. The CDR3 DNA reads as TGTGCCAGCCTTAACCGCGCGGGGGGCGGAGAGACCCAGTACTTC.

Points on this clonotype: This may be a read error, as it is one base from a much larger clone. This chain joins TRBV14 and TRBJ1-1; 10 bases are a match to TRBD1. The CDR3 is made up of 13 amino acids. The V segment lost 4 bases and the J segment 7 bases; nucleotides outside the gene matches: 3. The germline gives CDR1 SGHDN, CDR2 FVKESK. Here the CDR3 reads CASSRQGAGEAFF. The CDR3 DNA follows: TGTGCCAGCAGCCGACAGGGGGCTGGTGAAGCTTTCTTT.

This clonotype was recorded many times. The CDR3 reads CATSDLTLAGNNEQFF. The CDR3 DNA reads TGTGCCACCAGTGATTTAACACTAGCGGGAAACAATGAGCAGTTCTTC. V is TRBV24-1 and J is TRBJ2-1; 10 bases map to TRBD2. CDR1 KGHDR and CDR2 SFDVKD come from the germline V gene. The CDR3 contains 16 residues. Trimming took 1 base from V and 5 from J; bases not matched to a gene: 4.